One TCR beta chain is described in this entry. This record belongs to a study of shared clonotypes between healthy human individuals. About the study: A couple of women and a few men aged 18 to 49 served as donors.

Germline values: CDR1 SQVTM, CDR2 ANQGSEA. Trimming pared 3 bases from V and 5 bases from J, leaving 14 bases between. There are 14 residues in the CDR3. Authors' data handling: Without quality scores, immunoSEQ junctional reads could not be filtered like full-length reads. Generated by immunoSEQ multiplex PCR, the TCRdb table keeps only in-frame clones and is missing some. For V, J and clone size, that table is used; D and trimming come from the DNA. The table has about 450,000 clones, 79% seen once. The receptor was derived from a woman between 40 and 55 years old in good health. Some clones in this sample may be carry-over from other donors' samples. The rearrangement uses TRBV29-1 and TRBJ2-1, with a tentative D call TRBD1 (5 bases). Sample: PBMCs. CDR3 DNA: TGCAGCGTTGATGGGCAGGGTAGAAACAATGAGCAGTTCTTC. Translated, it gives CSVDGQGRNNEQFF.